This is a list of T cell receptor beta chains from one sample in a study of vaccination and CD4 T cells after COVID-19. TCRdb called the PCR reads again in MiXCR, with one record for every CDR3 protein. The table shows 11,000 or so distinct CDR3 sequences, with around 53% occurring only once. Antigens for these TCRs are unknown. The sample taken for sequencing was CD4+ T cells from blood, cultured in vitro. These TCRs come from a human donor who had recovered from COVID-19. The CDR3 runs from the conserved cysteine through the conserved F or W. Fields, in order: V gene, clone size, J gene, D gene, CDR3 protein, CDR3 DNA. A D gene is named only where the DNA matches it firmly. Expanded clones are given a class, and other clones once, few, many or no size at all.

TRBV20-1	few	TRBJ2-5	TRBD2	CSAYMLAGVETQYF	TGCAGTGCCTACATGCTAGCGGGAGTAGAGACCCAGTACTTC
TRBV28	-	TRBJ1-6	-	CASRNTGFSPPHF	TGTGCCAGCAGAAATACAGGGTTCTCACCCCCCCACTTT
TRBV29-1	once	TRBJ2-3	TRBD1	CSVPGQGTDTQYF	TGCAGCGTTCCGGGACAGGGCACAGATACGCAGTATTTT
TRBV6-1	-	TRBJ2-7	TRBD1	CASNAGTGKYEQYF	TGTGCCAGCAATGCGGGGACAGGGAAATACGAGCAGTACTTC
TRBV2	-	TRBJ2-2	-	CASSGNGDGGELFF	TGTGCCAGCAGCGGAAACGGCGATGGCGGGGAGCTGTTTTTT
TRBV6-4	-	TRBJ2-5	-	CASSRELGETQYF	TGTGCCAGCAGTAGGGAACTAGGAGAGACCCAGTACTTC
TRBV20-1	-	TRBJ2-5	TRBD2	CSARQPSGGASQETQYF	TGCAGTGCTAGACAACCTAGCGGGGGGGCTTCTCAAGAGACCCAGTACTTC
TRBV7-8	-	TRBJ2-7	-	CASSLVEAGLPYEQYF	TGTGCCAGCAGCTTAGTTGAGGCAGGGCTTCCGTACGAGCAGTACTTC
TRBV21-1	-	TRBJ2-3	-	CASSNPTLPSTDTQYF	TGTGCCAGCAGCAACCCGACACTCCCTAGCACAGATACGCAGTATTTT
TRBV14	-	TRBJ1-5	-	CASSHRGWGQPQHF	TGTGCCAGCAGCCACAGGGGTTGGGGTCAGCCCCAGCATTTT
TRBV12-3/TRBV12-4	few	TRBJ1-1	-	CASSRENRWGRNTEAFF	TGTGCCAGCAGCCGCGAAAACCGGTGGGGTCGCAACACTGAAGCTTTCTTT
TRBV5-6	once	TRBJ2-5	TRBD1	CASSQKDRGGETQYF	TGTGCCAGCAGCCAAAAGGACAGGGGCGGAGAGACCCAGTACTTC
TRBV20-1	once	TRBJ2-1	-	CSARDFTSRRGNEQFF	TGCAGTGCTAGAGATTTCACTTCTAGACGAGGGAATGAGCAGTTCTTC
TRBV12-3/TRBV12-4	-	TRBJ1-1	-	CASSLGTANTEAFF	TGTGCCAGCAGTTTAGGGACGGCGAACACTGAAGCTTTCTTT
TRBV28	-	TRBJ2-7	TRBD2	CASSPRGGDYEQYF	TGTGCCAGCAGTCCCCGGGGGGGTGACTACGAGCAGTACTTC